This TCR beta chain was identified in a study of T-cell reconstitution after alpha-beta-depleted transplantation in children. The sample holds a few counts of this clonotype. The TCRbeta library was prepared with unique molecular identifiers. One entry per CDR3 protein, called by TCRdb with MiXCR from the PCR reads. The table records 440,000 or so distinct CDR3 sequences, roughly a tenth of them present only once. The CDR3 totals 13 residues. CDR1 and CDR2 (germline): DFQATT, SNEGSKA (reference sequence). Between the trimmed V and J ends, which lost 4 bases and 3 bases, there was a span of 12 bases. The clonotype comes from a human donor who donated a stem cell graft to a child with acute myeloid leukemia. Sequenced here: PBMCs from the stem cell graft donor, sampled from the stem cell graft. The rearrangement joins TRBV20-1 to TRBJ1-2, with a tentative D call TRBD1 (6 bases). CDR3 amino acids: CSATPHRDYGYTF. The DNA of the CDR3 is TGCAGTGCTACCCCACACAGGGACTATGGCTACACCTTC.